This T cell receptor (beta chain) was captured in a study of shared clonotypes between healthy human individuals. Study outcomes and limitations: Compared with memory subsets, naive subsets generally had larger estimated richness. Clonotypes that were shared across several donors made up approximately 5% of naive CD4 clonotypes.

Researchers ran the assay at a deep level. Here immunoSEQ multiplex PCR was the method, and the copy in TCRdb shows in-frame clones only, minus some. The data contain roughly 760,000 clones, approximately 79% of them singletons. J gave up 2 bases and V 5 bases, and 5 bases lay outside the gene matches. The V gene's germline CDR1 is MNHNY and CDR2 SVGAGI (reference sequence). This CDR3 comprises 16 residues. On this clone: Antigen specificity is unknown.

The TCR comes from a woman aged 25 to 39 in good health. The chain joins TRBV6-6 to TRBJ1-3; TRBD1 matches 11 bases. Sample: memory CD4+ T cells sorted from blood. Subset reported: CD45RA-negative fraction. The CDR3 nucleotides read TGTGCCAGCAGTACCGGACAGGGGGCCACTGGAAACACCATATATTTT. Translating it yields CASSTGQGATGNTIYF.